This T cell receptor (beta chain) was profiled in a study of immune cell composition in non-small cell lung cancer. Germline values: CDR1 MDHEN, CDR2 SYDVKM. Trimming took 2 bases from V and 2 from J, leaving 9 bases between them. This CDR3 contains 14 residues. This table comes from immunoSEQ multiplex PCR, and its TCRdb copy is limited to in-frame clones, with some not included. The data hold thousands of clones, with about 77% observed a single time. Material: lung tumor tissue. The chain uses TRBV28 and TRBJ1-2; no firm D call. The receptor's source is a human donor with non-small cell lung cancer. CDR3 region: CASSLLSINYGYTF. For the CDR3, the DNA is TGTGCCAGCAGTTTACTTTCTATAAACTATGGCTACACCTTC.